A single TCR beta chain is shown here with its context. This entry is derived from a study of blood T cell repertoires in COVID-19. Study background: The origin of the acute and convalescent COVID-19 samples was the United States, Italy and Spain. T cells, B-cell-depleted T cells, or PBMCs supplied cDNA or gDNA.

The CDR3 has 15 residues. Germline V lookup: CDR1 MGHRA, CDR2 YSYEKL. V shed 4 bases and J shed 5 bases, with 17 bases lying between them. Source study methods: Scientists estimated how many nucleated cells there were by amplifying reference gene primers. Repertoires were generated with immunoSEQ multiplex PCR, while TCRdb's copy carries only in-frame clones and drops some. That table furnishes V, J and clone size, whereas the DNA furnished D and trimming. In the table there are approximately 80,000 clones, about 79% of which are singletons. Material: peripheral blood. The chain is built from TRBV4-1 and TRBJ1-1; D perhaps matches TRBD1 (5 bases). The clonotype comes from a human donor in a cohort sampled during active COVID-19. CDR3 region: CASSLYGGLLTEAFF. CDR3 DNA sequence: TGCGCCAGCAGCCTCTATGGGGGGTTATTGACTGAAGCTTTCTTT.